This T cell receptor (beta chain) is drawn from a study of T-cell memory formation after mild COVID-19 (dated by TCRdb to 2020 to 2022). A note on the overall study: TCR sequence clusters from the two donors were largely donor specific. The cohort comprised two young, previously healthy adult volunteers, one female and one male. In two donors, T-cell clones that expanded and contracted after mild COVID-19 were followed by sequencing TCRalpha and TCRbeta repertoires longitudinally.

Turning to this clonotype: The specificity of this receptor is unknown. Per-nucleotide qualities are absent, and no much larger clonotype sits a single base away.

The paper's findings and limits, for the study overall: Contracting CD4+ clones turned up mainly in the CM and EM memory subsets, whereas EMRA was where CD8+ clones were enriched. Whether the second-wave clones peaking on day 37 were SARS-CoV-2 specific was not confirmed. Only two mild cases were covered by the study, and larger cohorts that include severe cases with pre-infection samples were considered necessary. Clones contracting from day 15 to 85 had balanced CD4/CD8 phenotypes, while a second wave expanding from day 15 to 37 was biased towards CD4+. Some responding clones were found in pre-infection memory, which suggests that pre-existing cross-reactive memory T cells took part in the SARS-CoV-2 response.

PBMCs were isolated by Ficoll-Paque density gradient centrifugation. The germline V gene (reference sequence) yields MNHNY for CDR1 and SVGAGI for CDR2. Measured from the cysteine to the phenylalanine, the CDR3 is 19 residues long. The entry retains the CDR3 DNA only, 57 bases that are in frame from base 1. V lost 0 bases and J lost 1 base; the stretch between them is 19 bases long. For sequencing, an Illumina NovaSeq 6000 was employed. Using 5'RACE with constant-segment primers, TCRalpha and TCRbeta cDNA libraries were constructed, with sample barcodes and unique molecular identifiers added in the process. RNA was extracted from every sample with Trizol reagent. The libraries were amplified in two PCR steps, and the second step added a second sample barcode and Illumina TruSeq adapters. The libraries were sequenced on an Illumina NovaSeq using 2 x 150 bp paired-end reads. The authors' analysis ran thus. Demultiplexing of reads and collapsing into UMI-guided consensus sequences were performed with migec v1.2.7. With mixcr v2.1.11, UMI consensuses were aligned to TRA and TRB V and J templates and assembled into clonotypes. A clonotype was counted as expanded or contracted only when both edgeR and NoisET called the clonotype significant, with the noise models trained on biological replicates. For edgeR calls, the cutoffs were a false discovery rate-adjusted p below 0.01 and a log2 fold-change threshold of 1. PCA with hierarchical clustering of max-normalized trajectories of the 1000 most abundant clonotypes was used as exploratory dynamics analysis. Separately sequenced CD4+ and CD8+ repertoires were used to assign the CD4 or CD8 phenotype of responding clones. The public reads were reanalyzed by TCRdb: fastp trimming at Q25, MiXCR alignment, in-frame beta chains only. Each entry merges the rows of one CDR3 protein and shows their most common DNA and genes. The authors' filters were not applied to this entry. The sample table records a few hundred thousand distinct CDR3 sequences; about 20% of these occur just once. Roughly 9.1% of the sample comes from the top ten.

This TCR came from an adult woman who had mild COVID-19 (a few samples of this study predate the infection). The sample titles of this study are shuffled in the database, so cell type and time point are left out; the donor was told from shared clones. The sample comprised PBMCs or a T cell subset sorted from them (not recorded which). Recombination joined TRBV6-6 with TRBJ2-4, and TRBD1 may be the D gene, going by 5 matching bases. This receptor has the CDR3 CASSYSRIQGIEAKNIQYF. The DNA reads as follows: TGTGCCAGCAGTTACTCGAGGATTCAGGGAATAGAGGCCAAAAACATTCAGTACTTC.